Listed below are T cell receptor beta chains from one sample, sequenced in a study of blood T cell repertoires in COVID-19. Measured with immunoSEQ multiplex PCR; TCRdb has only the in-frame clones, and not every one. The sample consists of around 100,000 clones, 70% to 90% of them appearing once. Material: peripheral blood. The origin of the receptors is a woman aged 60-70 years with acute or convalescent COVID-19. Each CDR3 is given with its conserved first and last residue. The D gene is left open where the match is weak. Clone size is given for some rows only: seen once, a few or many times, or a class if the clone is expanded.

.	TRBJ1-1	.	TRBV6-2/TRBV6-3	TGTGCCAGCAGTTACTCCTCCAGGGGAGGGACTGAAGCTTTCTTT	CASSYSSRGGTEAFF
.	TRBJ1-3	.	TRBV5-1	TGCGCCAGCAGCTTCACCACTAGCTTCGGCGGAAACACCATATATTTT	CASSFTTSFGGNTIYF
.	TRBJ2-1	.	TRBV7-3	TGTGCCAGCAGCTTAGTGCGGCTAGCGCCCGGCAATGAGCAGTTCTTC	CASSLVRLAPGNEQFF
.	TRBJ1-1	.	TRBV2	TGTGCCAGCAGGGGGGCCGGGAGGTGGGCGAACACTGAAGCTTTCTTT	CASRGAGRWANTEAFF
.	TRBJ2-1	TRBD1	TRBV25-1	TGTGCCAGCAGTGAATTGTCCGGGACAGGGGGAAATGAGCAGTTCTTC	CASSELSGTGGNEQFF
.	TRBJ1-2	.	TRBV10-3	TGTGCCATCAGTGACCGGGATTATGGCTACACCTTC	CAISDRDYGYTF
.	TRBJ2-1	.	TRBV19	TGTGCCAGTAGTAGGGAGGCGGGGTACGGTGAGCAGTTCTTC	CASSREAGYGEQFF
once	TRBJ2-3	TRBD2	TRBV18	TGTGCCAGCTCCGCGAGCGGGAGAGGAGATACGCAGTATTTT	CASSASGRGDTQYF
once	TRBJ2-1	TRBD1	TRBV9	TGTGCCAGCAGCTCGGACAGGGATTACAATGAGCAGTTCTTC	CASSSDRDYNEQFF
once	TRBJ2-7	.	TRBV6-5	TGTGCCAGCAGAACCCAAACGGCCTACGAGCAGTACTTC	CASRTQTAYEQYF
.	TRBJ2-2	.	TRBV12-3/TRBV12-4	TGTGCCAGCAGTCCCCTGAGTCCCGGGGAGCTGTTTTTT	CASSPLSPGELFF
.	TRBJ2-7	.	TRBV6-6	TGTGCCAGCAGTTACCCCCCGTCTGGGCAGGCGCAATACTTC	CASSYPPSGQAQYF
.	TRBJ2-7	.	TRBV28	TGTGCCAGCAGTAGGGGGCCAGCGGGAGAATACGAGCAGTACTTC	CASSRGPAGEYEQYF
.	TRBJ2-3	TRBD2	TRBV2	TGTGCCAGCAGTCCTTCTAGCGGGGGAGCGGATACGCAGTATTTT	CASSPSSGGADTQYF
.	TRBJ2-1	.	TRBV5-5	TGTGCCAGCAGCTTGGGTCGCAAGAGCTCCTACAATGAGCAGTTCTTC	CASSLGRKSSYNEQFF
.	TRBJ1-3	.	TRBV11-3	TGTGCCAGCAGCCAGCGGGACTTTATCTCTGGAAACACCATATATTTT	CASSQRDFISGNTIYF
once	TRBJ2-1	.	TRBV19	TGTGCCAGTAGTATGTATCGAGGGCGGGATGAGCAGTTCTTC	CASSMYRGRDEQFF
.	TRBJ1-2	.	TRBV4-2	TGTGCCAGCAGCCAAGATAGAGGGTGGCGTGGCTACACCTTC	CASSQDRGWRGYTF
.	TRBJ1-3	TRBD1	TRBV19	TGTGCCAGTAGCCGTGAACGGACAGGGGGTCACACCATATATTTT	CASSRERTGGHTIYF
.	TRBJ2-3	TRBD2	TRBV20-1	TGCAGTGCTAGTGTCGGGAGGAACACAGATACGCAGTATTTT	CSASVGRNTDTQYF
.	TRBJ1-3	TRBD1	TRBV23-1	TGCGCCAGGAACCCCGGACAGGTCGTGGATGGAAACACCATATATTTT	CARNPGQVVDGNTIYF
once	TRBJ1-1	.	TRBV12-5	TGTGCTAGTGGTCCCTTCGGGGGGGGTACTGAAGCTTTCTTT	CASGPFGGGTEAFF
.	TRBJ1-1	.	TRBV3-1/TRBV3-2	TGTGCCAGCAGCCAAGGGGGGGGCATGAACACTGAAGCTTTCTTT	CASSQGGGMNTEAFF
.	TRBJ2-2	TRBD2	TRBV30	TGTGCCTGGAGTGGAAGAAGGACTAGCGGAAACACCGGGGAGCTGTTTTTT	CAWSGRRTSGNTGELFF